This T cell receptor beta chain was documented in a study of chemoradiotherapy in HPV16-positive cancers. The wider study: Candidate HPV-specific clones and shared TCR motifs came from two HPV16-positive patients. General observations from the study: Better recurrence-free survival went with HPV-responsive T-cell expansion in HPV16-positive patients. Candidate HPV-specific clones and E7-related TCR motifs grew in tumor during treatment.

Over chemoradiotherapy, repertoires were sampled more than once. Profiling relied on immunoSEQ multiplex PCR, and the TCRdb table lists in-frame clones only, not all of them. This table holds about 32,000 clones, 88% found once. This clone was counted a few times. Its antigen is unidentified. The CDR3 loop spans 12 amino acids. Germline CDR1 SGDLS, CDR2 YYNGEE. V lost 3 bases to trimming and J lost 11 bases, with 11 bases between them. The receptor comes from a human donor with HPV-associated anogenital cancer. The source material was blood, sampled from a patient who underwent chemoradiotherapy. The V gene is TRBV9, the J gene TRBJ1-4; weak D call: TRBD1 (6 bases). The CDR3 DNA sequence: TGTGCCAGCAGCGACAGGGTTGGGAAACTGTTTTTT. Amino acids: CASSDRVGKLFF.